This T cell receptor (beta chain) was profiled in a study of human T cells and chemical hapten exposure. Study as a whole: Per-sample TCR yields varied mainly from small pooled library volume differences. Study observations and caveats: TCRs exceeding a frequency of 1 in 1000 stayed unchanged under DPC sensitization.

The sample holds many counts of this clonotype. Its target is unknown. This CDR3 has 14 residues. V was clipped by 1 base and J by 11 bases, with 15 bases between them. Germline V gene sequence: CDR1 LGHDT, CDR2 YNNKEL (reference sequence). TCRdb recomputed calls from the RACE reads with MiXCR, one row per CDR3 protein. The sample carries roughly 130,000 distinct CDR3 sequences, roughly 9% recorded once. Time point defined: healthy volunteer bleed at 2 weeks. Total RNA came from unfractionated whole blood. The sample was whole blood. The source of this sequence is a male donor in good health. Some clones in this sample may be carry-over from other donors' samples. The chain is built from TRBV3-1 and TRBJ2-1; TRBD1 is a possible D gene (5 bases). The chain's CDR3 is CASSQVDSQGKQFF. In DNA form, the CDR3 reads TGTGCCAGCAGCCAAGTCGACAGCCAAGGAAAGCAGTTCTTC.